These 2 T cell receptor beta chains were sequenced from one sample in a study of vaccination and CD4 T cells after COVID-19. This sample's treatment: approximately nine-day PBMC culture with coronavirus spike peptide pools or control peptides (ViraFEST assay). Before the COVID-19 pandemic (2011-2018), CD4+ T cells were obtained from the unexposed donor. Their cognate antigens are unknown. Researchers used the Oncomine TCR Beta short-read assay to sequence DNA from cultured CD4+ T cells. Researchers extracted genomic DNA from CD4+ T cells that had been cultured. Each CDR3 protein gets one entry after TCRdb re-called the PCR reads with MiXCR. The sample includes over 9,500 distinct CDR3 sequences, about 40% of them seen just once. Material: CD4+ T cells from blood, cultured in vitro. Receptor source: a human donor in good health.

This chain uses TRBV6-2 or TRBV6-3 with TRBJ1-5; TRBD1 matches 7 bases. Germline-derived CDR1 and CDR2 are MNHEY and SVGEGT. V shed 7 bases and J 0 bases; nucleotides not matched to a gene: 6. The CDR3 runs to 15 residues. The CDR3 DNA reads as TGTGCCAGCAACGAACAGGGGTCTAGCAATCAGCCCCAGCATTTT. Amino acid sequence: CASNEQGSSNQPQHF.

The genes are TRBV7-3 and TRBJ2-5; 7 bases match TRBD1. Per the germline V gene, CDR1 is SGHTA and CDR2 is FQGTGA. The CDR3 spans 14 residues. The junction had 8 bases not matched to a gene; V was cut back by 5 bases and J by 5 bases. In DNA, the CDR3 is TGTGCCAGCAGCCAAAATACAGGGGCGGAGACCCAGTACTTC. Protein: CASSQNTGAETQYF.